This T cell receptor (beta chain) was retrieved from a study of human T cells and chemical hapten exposure (dated by TCRdb to about 2021). With respect to the entire study: For sensitization, 2% DPC in acetone was applied to a 2 cm by 2 cm area of upper inner arm skin. Throughout the roughly 25-week study period, patients were also given weekly therapeutic DPC doses on the scalp. Patch tests used Finn chambers with 0.01% DPC on the upper back, scored after 6 days by International Contact Dermatitis Research Group standards. Alopecia areata with under or over 50% scalp involvement, alopecia totalis and alopecia universalis were represented in the patient cohort, which was mostly female. Libraries were pooled for sequencing, and variation in per-sample TCR yields was attributed mainly to small differences in library volumes within the pool. Peripheral blood TCR repertoire changes were tracked in vivo in alopecia patients during primary and secondary sensitization to the hapten diphenylcyclopropenone (DPC). Patient blood was sampled pre-sensitization (week 0) and at 2, 6 and about 24 weeks after DPC sensitization. About 27 alopecia patients gave blood for TCR sequencing at one to four time points (pre-sensitization, 2, 6 and 24 weeks).

The method behind the library was RACE. The sequencer listed for this sample is NextSeq 500. Library preparation attached unique molecular identifiers to individual cDNA molecules for quantitative, reproducible TCR counting. Each blood RNA sample was used to sequence both TCR alpha and TCR beta chains. As for the original processing: The median number of TCRs per sample was around 96,000, ranging from 23,224 to 690,600. The Decombinator software suite was used to annotate the V, J and CDR3 of the TCR reads. To make PS versus PT1 abundance plots, every sample was subsampled to the same number of TCRs (28,000). Expanded TCRs were defined as absent before sensitization and observed at least eight times at the 2-week time point. TCRdb passed the public sequencing reads through fastp at Q25 and MiXCR, retaining productive beta sequences. Records with the same CDR3 protein are collapsed into one entry carrying the most frequent genes and DNA. It is TCRdb's table, rather than the study itself, that gives the V and J calls and clone size. This sample comprises roughly 380,000 distinct CDR3 sequences, about 6.9% of them detected only once. Of the sample, approximately 5.4% falls within the top ten clones.

Points the paper makes about the study in general: Because every patient had alopecia, a presumed autoimmune disease, the patients' immune response might differ from that of healthy individuals. DPC sensitization did not change how many TCRs were above 1 in 1000 frequency, and no evidence was found of alterations in global repertoire structure. Patch test score correlated positively with the number of PT1 expanded TCRs, reaching significance at thresholds 8, 16 and 32 but not at 4. Significantly more large CDR3 similarity clusters were formed by expanded TCRs than by pre-sensitization or healthy control sets, consistent with antigen-driven responses. After repeated subsampling, the strength of the expansion versus patch-test correlation and the threshold at which it became significant changed.

The time point tag for this specimen amounts to: patch test 2, 6 weeks after DPC sensitization. The sample's treatment or condition label, decoded: therapeutic diphenylcyclopropenone sensitization with weekly scalp DPC. Blood at each patch-test visit was drawn before the patch test was applied. Patients were considered eligible if aged 18 to 70, diagnosed with alopecia and deemed suitable for DPC therapy, and patients were excluded if pregnant. Unfractionated whole blood was collected in Tempus Blood RNA tubes, and total RNA was extracted from that blood. For this clonotype: Its antigen remains unidentified. Sequence at one end of the junction differs from germline and may be a read error.

Sequences DFQATT (CDR1) and SNEGSKA (CDR2) are obtained from the germline V gene (reference sequence). Including cysteine and phenylalanine, the CDR3 has 13 amino acids. Solely the CDR3 DNA is kept, with 39 bases framed from the first base. The clonotype originates from a woman under 30 with alopecia areata. Some clones in this sample may be carry-over from other donors' samples. The chain is made from TRBV20-1 and TRBJ2-2; no D gene call is confident. The specimen was whole blood, collected in connection with sensitization to the hapten diphenylcyclopropenone (DPC). The nucleotide sequence reads TGCAGTGTTTGGGCGGCGAACATCGGGGAGCTGTTTTTT. This encodes CSVWAANIGELFF.